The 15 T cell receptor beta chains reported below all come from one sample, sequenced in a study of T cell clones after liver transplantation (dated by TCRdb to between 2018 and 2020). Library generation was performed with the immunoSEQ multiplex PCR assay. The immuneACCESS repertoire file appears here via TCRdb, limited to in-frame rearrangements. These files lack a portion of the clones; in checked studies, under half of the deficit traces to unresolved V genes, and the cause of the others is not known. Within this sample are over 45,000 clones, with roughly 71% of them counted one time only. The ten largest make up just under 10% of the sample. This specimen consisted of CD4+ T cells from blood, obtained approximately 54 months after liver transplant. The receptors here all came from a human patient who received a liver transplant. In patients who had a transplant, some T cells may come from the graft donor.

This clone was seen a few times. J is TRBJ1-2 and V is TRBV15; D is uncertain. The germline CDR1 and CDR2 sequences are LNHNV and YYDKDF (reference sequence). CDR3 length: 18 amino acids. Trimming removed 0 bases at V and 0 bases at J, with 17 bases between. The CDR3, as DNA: TGTGCCACCAGCAGAGATCTGTGGGTCGGGAGCCCTAACTATGGCTACACCTTC. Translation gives CATSRDLWVGSPNYGYTF.

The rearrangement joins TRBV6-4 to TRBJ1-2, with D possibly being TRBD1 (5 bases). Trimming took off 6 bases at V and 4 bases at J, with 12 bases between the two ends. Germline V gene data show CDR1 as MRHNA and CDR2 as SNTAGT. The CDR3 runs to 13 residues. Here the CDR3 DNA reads TGTGCCAGCAGCCGCAGGGAAGGCTATGGCTACACCTTC. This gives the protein CASSRREGYGYTF.

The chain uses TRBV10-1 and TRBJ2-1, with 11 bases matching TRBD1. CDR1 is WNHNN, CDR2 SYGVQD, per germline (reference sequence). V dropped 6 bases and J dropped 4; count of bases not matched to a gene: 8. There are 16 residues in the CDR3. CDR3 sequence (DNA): TGCGCCAGCAGCCCCGGGACAGGGGGGTTTTACAATGAGCAGTTCTTC. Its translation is CASSPGTGGFYNEQFF.

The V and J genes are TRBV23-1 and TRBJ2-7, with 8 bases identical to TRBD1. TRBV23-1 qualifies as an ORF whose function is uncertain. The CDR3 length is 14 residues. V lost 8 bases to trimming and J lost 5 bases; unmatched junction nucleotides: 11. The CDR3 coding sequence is TGCGCCAGCTCCGTATCGGGACAGGATCACGAGCAGTACTTC. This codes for CASSVSGQDHEQYF.

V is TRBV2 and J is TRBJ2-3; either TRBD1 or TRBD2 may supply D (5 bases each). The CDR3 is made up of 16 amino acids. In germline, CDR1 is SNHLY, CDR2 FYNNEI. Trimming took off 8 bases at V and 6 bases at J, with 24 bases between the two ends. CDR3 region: CASSENRGPPTDTQYF. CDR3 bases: TGTGCCAGCTCCGAAAACCGGGGCCCGCCGACCGATACGCAGTATTTT.

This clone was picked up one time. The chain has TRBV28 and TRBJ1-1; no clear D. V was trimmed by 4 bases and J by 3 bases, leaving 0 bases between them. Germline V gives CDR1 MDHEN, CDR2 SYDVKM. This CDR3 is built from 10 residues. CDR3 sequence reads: CASSYTEAFF. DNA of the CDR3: TGTGCCAGCAGTTACACTGAAGCTTTCTTT. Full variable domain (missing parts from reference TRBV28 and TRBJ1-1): DVKVTQSSRYLVKRTGEKVFLECVQDMDHENMFWYRQDPGLGLRLIYFSYDVKMKEKGDIPEGYSVSREKKERFSLILESASTNQTSMYLCASSYTEAFFGQGTRLTVV.

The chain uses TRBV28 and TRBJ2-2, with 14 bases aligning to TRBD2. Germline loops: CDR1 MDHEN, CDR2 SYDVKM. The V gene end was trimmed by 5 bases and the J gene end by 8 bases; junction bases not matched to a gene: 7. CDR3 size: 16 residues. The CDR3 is CASSLTSGGGRGELFF. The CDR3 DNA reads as TGTGCCAGCAGTCTGACTAGCGGGGGGGGAAGAGGGGAGCTGTTTTTT.

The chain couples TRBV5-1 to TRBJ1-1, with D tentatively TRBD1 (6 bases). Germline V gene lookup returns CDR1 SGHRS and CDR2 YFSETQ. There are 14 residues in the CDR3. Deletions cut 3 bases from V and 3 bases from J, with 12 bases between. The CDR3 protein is CASSSGGGHTEAFF. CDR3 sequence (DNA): TGCGCCAGCAGCTCCGGGGGGGGGCACACTGAAGCTTTCTTT.

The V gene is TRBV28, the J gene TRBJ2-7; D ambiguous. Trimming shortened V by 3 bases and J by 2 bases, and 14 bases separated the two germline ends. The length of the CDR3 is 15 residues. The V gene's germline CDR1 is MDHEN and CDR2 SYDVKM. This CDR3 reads CASSFRRRLAYEQYF. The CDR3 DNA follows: TGTGCCAGCAGTTTTAGGCGAAGGTTGGCCTACGAGCAGTACTTC.

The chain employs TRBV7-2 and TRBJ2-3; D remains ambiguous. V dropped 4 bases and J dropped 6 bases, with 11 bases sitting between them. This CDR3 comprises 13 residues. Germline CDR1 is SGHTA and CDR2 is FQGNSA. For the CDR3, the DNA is TGTGCCAGCAGCTCACATCCCCGGGATACGCAGTATTTT. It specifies CASSSHPRDTQYF.

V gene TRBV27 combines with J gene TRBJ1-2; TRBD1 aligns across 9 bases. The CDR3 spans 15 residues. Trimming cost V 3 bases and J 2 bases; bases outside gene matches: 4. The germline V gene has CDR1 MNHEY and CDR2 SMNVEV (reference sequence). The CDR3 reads CASSFTGGTNYGYTF. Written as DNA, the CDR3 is TGTGCCAGCAGTTTCACAGGGGGCACCAACTATGGCTACACCTTC.

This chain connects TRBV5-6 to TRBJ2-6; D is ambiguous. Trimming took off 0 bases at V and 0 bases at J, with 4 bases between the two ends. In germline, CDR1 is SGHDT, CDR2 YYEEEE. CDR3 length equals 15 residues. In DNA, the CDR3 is TGTGCCAGCAGCTTGGGGAACTCTGGGGCCAACGTCCTGACTTTC. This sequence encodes CASSLGNSGANVLTF. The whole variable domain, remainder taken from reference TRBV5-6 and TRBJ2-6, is DAGVTQSPTHLIKTRGQQVTLRCSPKSGHDTVSWYQQALGQGPQFIFQYYEEEERQRGNFPDRFSGHQFPNYSSELNVNALLLGDSALYLCASSLGNSGANVLTFGAGSRLTVL.

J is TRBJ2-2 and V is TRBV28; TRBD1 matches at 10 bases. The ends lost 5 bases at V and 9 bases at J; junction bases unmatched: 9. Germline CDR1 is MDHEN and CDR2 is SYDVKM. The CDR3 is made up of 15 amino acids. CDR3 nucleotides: TGTGCCAGCAGTGCCCCGGGACAGGGGAGGAGGGAGCTGTTTTTT. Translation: CASSAPGQGRRELFF.

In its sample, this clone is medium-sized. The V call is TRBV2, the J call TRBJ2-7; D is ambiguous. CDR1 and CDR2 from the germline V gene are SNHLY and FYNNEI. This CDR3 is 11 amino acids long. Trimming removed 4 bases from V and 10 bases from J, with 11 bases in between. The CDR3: CASSGPTPQYF. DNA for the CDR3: TGTGCCAGCAGTGGCCCAACACCCCAGTACTTC. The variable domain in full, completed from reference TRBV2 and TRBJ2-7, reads EPEVTQTPSHQVTQMGQEVILRCVPISNHLYFYWYRQILGQKVEFLVSFYNNEISEKSEIFDDQFSVERPDGSNFTLKIRSTKLEDSAMYFCASSGPTPQYFGPGTRLTVT.

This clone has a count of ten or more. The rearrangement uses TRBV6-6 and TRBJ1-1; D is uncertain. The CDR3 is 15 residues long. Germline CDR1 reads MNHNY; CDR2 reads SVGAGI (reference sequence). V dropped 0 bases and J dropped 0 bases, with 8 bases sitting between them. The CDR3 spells CASSYSSGMNTEAFF. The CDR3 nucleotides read TGTGCCAGCAGTTACTCGTCCGGTATGAACACTGAAGCTTTCTTT.